Listed here are 10 T cell receptor beta chains from one sample, sequenced in a study of blood T cell repertoires in COVID-19 (dated by TCRdb to the early 2020s). The library was obtained by the immunoSEQ multiplex PCR assay. This immuneACCESS table, as held by TCRdb, lists in-frame sequences with V and J called but not all clones. Of the missing ones, under half trace to an unresolved V gene in checked studies; the others have no known cause. The table for this sample lists 130,000 to 150,000 clones; 65% to 85% of them were counted only once. 4.5% to 6% of the sample is in the top ten clones. Source material: PBMCs or T cells enriched from blood (not recorded which). Receptors originate from a woman aged 45-65 years who had been exposed to COVID-19.

The genes are TRBV7-2 and TRBJ2-7; 7 nucleotides line up with TRBD2. This CDR3 comprises 14 residues. Per the germline V gene, CDR1 is SGHTA and CDR2 is FQGNSA. V dropped 5 bases and J dropped 6; count of bases not matched to a gene: 10. The CDR3 region has the DNA TGTGCCAGCAGCCCAGTTGCTAGCGGCGGCGAGCAGTACTTC. Translating it yields CASSPVASGGEQYF.

This chain joins TRBV5-1 and TRBJ2-1; 7 positions match TRBD2. Per germline, CDR1 SGHRS and CDR2 YFSETQ. Trimming removed 0 bases from V and 8 bases from J; junction bases left unmatched: 5. This CDR3 comprises 14 residues. The CDR3 region has the DNA TGCGCCAGCAGCTTGGTCGGGGGGTACGATGAGCAGTTCTTC. It translates to CASSLVGGYDEQFF.

The V and J genes are TRBV19 and TRBJ1-4, with a weak D call TRBD1 (5 bases). The CDR3 has 16 amino acids. CDR1 is LNHDA, CDR2 SQIVND, per germline (reference sequence). V was cut by 1 base and J by 6 bases, with 15 bases left in between. The CDR3 sequence: CASSIAKYRRDEKLFF. CDR3 sequence (DNA): TGTGCCAGTAGTATAGCGAAGTACAGGAGGGATGAAAAACTGTTTTTT.

Here the CDR3 reads CATSRATGPQHF. The CDR3, as DNA: TGTGCCACCAGCAGAGCTACCGGGCCCCAGCATTTT. This chain links TRBV15 with TRBJ1-5; D is undetermined. The ends were cut back, 1 base at V and 9 bases at J, with 7 bases in the middle. The CDR3 runs 12 residues. The germline CDR1 and CDR2 sequences are LNHNV and YYDKDF (reference sequence).

This clone was counted once. V usage is TRBV18 and J usage is TRBJ2-4, with TRBD2 matching over 10 bases. The length of the CDR3 is 14 residues. Germline-derived CDR1 and CDR2 are KGHSH and LQKENI. The ends lost 3 bases at V and 7 bases at J; junction bases unmatched: 3. CDR3 sequence (DNA): TGTGCCAGCTCACCGGGTAGCGGGGGGAACATTCAGTACTTC. It codes for CASSPGSGGNIQYF.

The chain's CDR3 is CASSLILLDEQFF. CDR3 coding DNA: TGTGCCAGCAGTTTAATATTACTGGATGAGCAGTTCTTC. This chain joins TRBV6-6 and TRBJ2-1; D gene uncertain. The CDR3 length is 13 residues. V gave up 4 bases and J gave up 8 bases, with 12 bases separating them. Germline V gene sequence: CDR1 MNHNY, CDR2 SVGAGI (reference sequence).

The chain carries TRBV12-3 or TRBV12-4 and TRBJ1-1; D ambiguous. The CDR3 extends over 12 amino acids. V lost 7 bases, J lost 1 base, and 7 bases lay in between. The CDR3: CASTYGNTEAFF. DNA for the CDR3: TGTGCCAGCACATACGGGAACACTGAAGCTTTCTTT.

This clone was seen a few times. The chain couples TRBV25-1 to TRBJ2-7; 8 bases line up with TRBD1. V shed 6 bases and J 6 bases; nucleotides not matched to a gene: 22. The CDR3 totals 18 residues. Per the germline V gene, CDR1 is MGHDK and CDR2 is SYGVNS. The CDR3 DNA sequence: TGTGCCAGCAGCCGACCCCTCGGAGGGACAGGATTTTCCCTCGAGCAGTACTTC. Its protein product is CASSRPLGGTGFSLEQYF.

V is TRBV11-2 and J is TRBJ1-2; D unclear. V was shortened by 1 base and J by 1 base, with 4 bases between the two germline ends. The CDR3 is 13 amino acids. Germline CDR1 SGHAT, CDR2 FQNNGV. The CDR3 sequence: CASSLGLNYGYTF. CDR3 in DNA: TGTGCCAGCAGCTTAGGGCTTAACTATGGCTACACCTTC.

V gene TRBV4-1 combines with J gene TRBJ2-1; 8 nucleotides agree with TRBD1. This CDR3 is 14 amino acids long. Per germline, CDR1 MGHRA and CDR2 YSYEKL. J gave up 6 bases and V 7 bases, and 8 bases lay outside the gene matches. In DNA form, the CDR3 reads TGCGCCAGCAACCCAGGGACAGGTCCCAATGAGCAGTTCTTC. Translated: CASNPGTGPNEQFF.